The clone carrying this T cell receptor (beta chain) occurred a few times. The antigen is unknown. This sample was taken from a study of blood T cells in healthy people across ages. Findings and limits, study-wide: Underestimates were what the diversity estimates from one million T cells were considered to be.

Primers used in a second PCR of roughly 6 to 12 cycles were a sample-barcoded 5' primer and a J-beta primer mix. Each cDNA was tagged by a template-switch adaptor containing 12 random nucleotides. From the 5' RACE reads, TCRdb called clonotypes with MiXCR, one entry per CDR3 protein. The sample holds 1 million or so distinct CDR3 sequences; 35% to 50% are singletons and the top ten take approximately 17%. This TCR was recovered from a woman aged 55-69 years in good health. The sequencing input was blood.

CDR3 residues: CSAVGTEAFF. The CDR3 DNA follows: TGCAGCGCCGTGGGGACTGAAGCTTTCTTT. This chain uses TRBV29-1 with TRBJ1-1; D is uncertain. Germline values: CDR1 SQVTM, CDR2 ANQGSEA. V was shortened by 7 bases and J by 5 bases, with 8 bases between the two germline ends. This CDR3 has 10 residues.